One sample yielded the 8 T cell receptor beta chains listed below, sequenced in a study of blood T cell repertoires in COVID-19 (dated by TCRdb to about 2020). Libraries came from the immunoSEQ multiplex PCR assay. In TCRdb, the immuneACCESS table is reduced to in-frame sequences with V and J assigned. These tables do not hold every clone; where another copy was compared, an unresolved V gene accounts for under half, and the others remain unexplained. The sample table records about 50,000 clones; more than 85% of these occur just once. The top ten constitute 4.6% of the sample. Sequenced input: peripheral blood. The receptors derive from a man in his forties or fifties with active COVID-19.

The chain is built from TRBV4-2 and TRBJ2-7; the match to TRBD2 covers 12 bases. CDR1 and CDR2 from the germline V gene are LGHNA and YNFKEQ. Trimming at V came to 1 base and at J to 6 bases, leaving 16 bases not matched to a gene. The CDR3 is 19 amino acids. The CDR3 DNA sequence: TGTGCCAGCAGCCAAGGGGAACGTGACACACTAGCGGGAGGAAGCGAGCAGTACTTC. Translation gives CASSQGERDTLAGGSEQYF.

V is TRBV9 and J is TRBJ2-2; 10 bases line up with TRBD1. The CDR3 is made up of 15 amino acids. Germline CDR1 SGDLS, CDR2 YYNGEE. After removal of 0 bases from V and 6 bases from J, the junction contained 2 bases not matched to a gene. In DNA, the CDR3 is TGTGCCAGCAGCGTAGGGGGACAGGGGTCCGGGGAGCTGTTTTTT. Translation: CASSVGGQGSGELFF.

The CDR3 DNA follows: TGTGCCAGTAGTATCTCCACTGAGTATTCACCCCTCCACTTT. Translated: CASSISTEYSPLHF. The chain has TRBV19 and TRBJ1-6; D is unclear. Trimming removed 3 bases at V and 8 bases at J, with 11 bases between. Germline-derived CDR1 and CDR2 are LNHDA and SQIVND (reference sequence). The CDR3 totals 14 residues.

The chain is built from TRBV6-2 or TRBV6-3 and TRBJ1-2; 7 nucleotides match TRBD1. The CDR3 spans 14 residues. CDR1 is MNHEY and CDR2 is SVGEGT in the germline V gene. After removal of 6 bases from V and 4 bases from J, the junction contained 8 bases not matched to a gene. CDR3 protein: CASSSQGSGYGYTF. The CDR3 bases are TGTGCCAGCAGCTCACAGGGGTCGGGCTATGGCTACACCTTC.

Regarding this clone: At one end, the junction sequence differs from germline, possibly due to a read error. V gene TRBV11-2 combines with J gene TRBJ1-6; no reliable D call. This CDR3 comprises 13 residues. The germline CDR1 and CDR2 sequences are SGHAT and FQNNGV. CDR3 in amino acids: CASSLGRGNPIKF. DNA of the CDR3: TGTGCCAGCAGCTTAGGGCGGGGAAACCCTATTAAATTT.

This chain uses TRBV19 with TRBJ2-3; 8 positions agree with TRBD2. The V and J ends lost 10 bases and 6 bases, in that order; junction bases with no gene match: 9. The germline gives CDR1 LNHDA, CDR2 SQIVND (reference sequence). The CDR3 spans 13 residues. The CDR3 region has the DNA TGTGCCACCCGGGGGGGGGAGCCGGATACGCAGTATTTT. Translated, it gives CATRGGEPDTQYF. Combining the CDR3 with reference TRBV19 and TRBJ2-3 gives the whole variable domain DGGITQSPKYLFRKEGQNVTLSCEQNLNHDAMYWYRQDPGQGLRLIYYSQIVNDFQKGDIAEGYSVSREKKESFPLTVTSAQKNPTAFYLCATRGGEPDTQYFGPGTRLTVL.

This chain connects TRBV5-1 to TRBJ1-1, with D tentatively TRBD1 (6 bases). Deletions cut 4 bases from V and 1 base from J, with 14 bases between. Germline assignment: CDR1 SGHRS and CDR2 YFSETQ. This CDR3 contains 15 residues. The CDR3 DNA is TGCGCCAGCAGCCTCTTGACAGGCGCGAACACTGAAGCTTTCTTT. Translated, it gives CASSLLTGANTEAFF. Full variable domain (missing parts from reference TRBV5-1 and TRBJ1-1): KAGVTQTPRYLIKTRGQQVTLSCSPISGHRSVSWYQQTPGQGLQFLFEYFSETQRNKGNFPGRFSGRQFSNSRSEMNVSTLELGDSALYLCASSLLTGANTEAFFGQGTRLTVV.

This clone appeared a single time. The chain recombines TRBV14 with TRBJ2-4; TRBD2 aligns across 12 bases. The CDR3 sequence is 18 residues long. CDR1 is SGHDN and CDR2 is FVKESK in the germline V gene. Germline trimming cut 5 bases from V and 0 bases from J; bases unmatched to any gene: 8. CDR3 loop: CASSSGTSGFLAKNIQYF. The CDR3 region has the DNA TGTGCCAGCAGCTCCGGGACTAGCGGGTTTCTAGCCAAAAACATTCAGTACTTC.